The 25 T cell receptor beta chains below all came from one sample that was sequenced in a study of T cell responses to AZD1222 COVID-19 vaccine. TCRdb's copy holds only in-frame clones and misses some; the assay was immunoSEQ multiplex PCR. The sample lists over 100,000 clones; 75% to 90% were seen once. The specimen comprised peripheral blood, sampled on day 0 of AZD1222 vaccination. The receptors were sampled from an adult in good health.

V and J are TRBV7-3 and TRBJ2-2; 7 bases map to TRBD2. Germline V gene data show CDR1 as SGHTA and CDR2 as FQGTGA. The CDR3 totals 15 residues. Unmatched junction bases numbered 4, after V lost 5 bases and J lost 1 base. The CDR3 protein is CASSVGGGNTGELFF. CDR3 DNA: TGTGCCAGCAGCGTAGGCGGGGGGAACACCGGGGAGCTGTTTTTT.

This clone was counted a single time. Here the CDR3 reads CASSLGQGLPGEQYF. CDR3 coding DNA: TGCGCCAGCAGCTTGGGACAGGGGCTCCCTGGGGAGCAGTACTTC. The chain carries TRBV5-1 and TRBJ2-7; 8 nucleotides line up with TRBD1. Germline lookup yields CDR1 SGHRS and CDR2 YFSETQ. This CDR3 comprises 15 residues. The V gene end was trimmed by 0 bases and the J gene end by 7 bases; junction bases not matched to a gene: 9.

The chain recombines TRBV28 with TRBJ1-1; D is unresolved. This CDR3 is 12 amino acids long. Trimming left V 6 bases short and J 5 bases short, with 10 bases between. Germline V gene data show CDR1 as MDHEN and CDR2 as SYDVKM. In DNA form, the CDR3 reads TGTGCCAGCAGCCCCCCTCGTACTGAAGCTTTCTTT. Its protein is CASSPPRTEAFF. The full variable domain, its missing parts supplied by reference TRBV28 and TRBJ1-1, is DVKVTQSSRYLVKRTGEKVFLECVQDMDHENMFWYRQDPGLGLRLIYFSYDVKMKEKGDIPEGYSVSREKKERFSLILESASTNQTSMYLCASSPPRTEAFFGQGTRLTVV.

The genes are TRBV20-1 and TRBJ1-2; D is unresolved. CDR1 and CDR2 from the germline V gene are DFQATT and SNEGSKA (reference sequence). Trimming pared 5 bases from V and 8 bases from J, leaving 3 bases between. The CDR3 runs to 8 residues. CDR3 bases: TGCAGTGCTGACGGCTACACCTTC. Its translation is CSADGYTF.

The CDR3 is CASSGKETQYF. DNA for the CDR3: TGCGCCAGCTCTGGGAAGGAGACCCAGTACTTC. This rearrangement joins TRBV10-2 to TRBJ2-5, with D unresolved. The CDR3 runs 11 residues. The ends were cut back, 8 bases at V and 5 bases at J, with 9 bases in the middle. CDR1 WSHSY and CDR2 SAAADI come from the germline V gene.

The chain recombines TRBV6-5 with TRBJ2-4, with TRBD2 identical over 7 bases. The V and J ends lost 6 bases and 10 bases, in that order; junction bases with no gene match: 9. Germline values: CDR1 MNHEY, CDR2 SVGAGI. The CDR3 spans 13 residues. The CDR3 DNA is TGTGCCAGCAGCCAGGAGCGGGGTGGGATTCAGTACTTC. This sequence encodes CASSQERGGIQYF.

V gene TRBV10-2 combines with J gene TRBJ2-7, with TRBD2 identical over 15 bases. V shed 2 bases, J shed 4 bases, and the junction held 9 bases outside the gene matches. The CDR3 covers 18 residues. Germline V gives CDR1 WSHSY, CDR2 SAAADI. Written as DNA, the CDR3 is TGCGCCAGCAGTGAGGGCCCCCGGACTAGCGGGAGGGGGTACGAGCAGTACTTC. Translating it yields CASSEGPRTSGRGYEQYF.

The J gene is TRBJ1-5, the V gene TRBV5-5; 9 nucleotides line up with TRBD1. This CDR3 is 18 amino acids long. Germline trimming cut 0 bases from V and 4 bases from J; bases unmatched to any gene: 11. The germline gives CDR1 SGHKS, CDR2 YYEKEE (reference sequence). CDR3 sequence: CASSLVGTGKSGNQPQHF. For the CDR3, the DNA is TGTGCCAGCAGCTTGGTAGGGACAGGGAAATCGGGGAATCAGCCCCAGCATTTT.

Here the CDR3 reads CASSLPTSGLNTGELFF. The DNA of the CDR3 is TGTGCCAGCAGCTTGCCCACTAGCGGACTGAACACCGGGGAGCTGTTTTTT. This sequence joins TRBV11-3 and TRBJ2-2; 8 bases are shared with TRBD2. The CDR3 is 17 residues long. Per the germline V gene, CDR1 is SGHNT and CDR2 is YENEEA. V lost 3 bases to trimming and J lost 1 base; unmatched junction nucleotides: 7.

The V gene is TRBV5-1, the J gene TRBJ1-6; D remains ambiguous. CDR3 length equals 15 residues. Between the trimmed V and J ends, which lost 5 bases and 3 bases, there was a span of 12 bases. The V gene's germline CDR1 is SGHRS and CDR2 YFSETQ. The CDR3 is CASRKDGNYNSPLHF. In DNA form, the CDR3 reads TGCGCCAGCAGAAAAGACGGGAACTATAATTCACCCCTCCACTTT. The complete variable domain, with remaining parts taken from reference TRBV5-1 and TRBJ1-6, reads KAGVTQTPRYLIKTRGQQVTLSCSPISGHRSVSWYQQTPGQGLQFLFEYFSETQRNKGNFPGRFSGRQFSNSRSEMNVSTLELGDSALYLCASRKDGNYNSPLHFGNGTRLTVT.

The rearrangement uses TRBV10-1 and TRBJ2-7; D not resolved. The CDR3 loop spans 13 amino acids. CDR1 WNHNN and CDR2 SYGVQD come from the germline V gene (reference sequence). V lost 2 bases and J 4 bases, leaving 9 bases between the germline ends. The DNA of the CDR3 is TGCGCCAGCAGTGAGAATCTATTATACGAGCAGTACTTC. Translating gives CASSENLLYEQYF.

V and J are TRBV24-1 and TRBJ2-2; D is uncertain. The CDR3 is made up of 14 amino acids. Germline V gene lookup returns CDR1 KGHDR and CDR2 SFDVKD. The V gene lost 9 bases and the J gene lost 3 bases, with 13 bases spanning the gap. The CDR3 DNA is TGTGCCACCGGCCCGGGTTGGGACACCGGGGAGCTGTTTTTT. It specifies CATGPGWDTGELFF.

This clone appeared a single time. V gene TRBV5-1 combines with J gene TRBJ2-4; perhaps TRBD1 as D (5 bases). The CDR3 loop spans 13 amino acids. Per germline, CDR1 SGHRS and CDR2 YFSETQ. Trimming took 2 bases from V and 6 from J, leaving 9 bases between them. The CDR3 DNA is TGCGCCAGCAGCTTTGACAGACCAAACATTCAGTACTTC. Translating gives CASSFDRPNIQYF.

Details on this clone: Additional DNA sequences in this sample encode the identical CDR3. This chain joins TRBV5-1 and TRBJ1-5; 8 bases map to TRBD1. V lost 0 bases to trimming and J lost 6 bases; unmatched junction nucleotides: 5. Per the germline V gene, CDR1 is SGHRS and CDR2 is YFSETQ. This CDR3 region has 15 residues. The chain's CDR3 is CASSLEGQGGQPQHF. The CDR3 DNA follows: TGCGCCAGCAGCTTGGAAGGACAGGGAGGTCAGCCCCAGCATTTT.

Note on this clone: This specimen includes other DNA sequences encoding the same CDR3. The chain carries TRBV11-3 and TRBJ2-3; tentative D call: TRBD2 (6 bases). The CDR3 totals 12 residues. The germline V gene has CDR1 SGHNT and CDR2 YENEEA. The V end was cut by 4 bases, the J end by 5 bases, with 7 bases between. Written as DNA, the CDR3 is TGTGCCAGCAGCTCGGGACTAGATACGCAGTATTTT. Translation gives CASSSGLDTQYF.

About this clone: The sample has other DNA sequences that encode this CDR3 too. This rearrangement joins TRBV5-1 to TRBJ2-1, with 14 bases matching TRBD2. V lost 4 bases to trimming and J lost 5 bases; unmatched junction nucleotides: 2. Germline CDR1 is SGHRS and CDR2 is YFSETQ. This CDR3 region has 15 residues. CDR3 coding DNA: TGCGCCAGCAGCCCGGGACTAGCGGGAGACAATGAGCAGTTCTTC. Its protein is CASSPGLAGDNEQFF.

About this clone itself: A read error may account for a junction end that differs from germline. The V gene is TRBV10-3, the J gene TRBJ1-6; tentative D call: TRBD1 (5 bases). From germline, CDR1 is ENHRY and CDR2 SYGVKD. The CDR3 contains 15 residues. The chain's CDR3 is CAISESLGDKSPLHF. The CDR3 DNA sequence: TGTGCCATCAGTGAGTCGCTAGGGGATAAATCACCCCTCCACTTT.

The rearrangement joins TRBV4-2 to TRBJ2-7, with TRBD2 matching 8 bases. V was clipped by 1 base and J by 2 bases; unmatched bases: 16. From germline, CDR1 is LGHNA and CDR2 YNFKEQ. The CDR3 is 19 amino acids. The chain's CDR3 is CASSQALIDSGVPPYEQYF. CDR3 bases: TGTGCCAGCAGCCAAGCCTTAATCGATAGCGGGGTACCCCCCTACGAGCAGTACTTC.

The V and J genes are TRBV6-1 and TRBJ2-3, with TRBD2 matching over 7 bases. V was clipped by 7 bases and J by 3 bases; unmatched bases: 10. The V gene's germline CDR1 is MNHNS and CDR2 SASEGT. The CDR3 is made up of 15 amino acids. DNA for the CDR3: TGTGCCAGCACCATCACGGGGGGAGGGACAGATACGCAGTATTTT. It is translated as CASTITGGGTDTQYF.

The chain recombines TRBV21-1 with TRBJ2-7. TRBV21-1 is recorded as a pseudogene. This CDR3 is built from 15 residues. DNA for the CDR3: TGTGCCAGCAGGGCAGGGGAGGGGGCCTCCTACGAGCAGTACTTC. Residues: CASRAGEGASYEQYF.

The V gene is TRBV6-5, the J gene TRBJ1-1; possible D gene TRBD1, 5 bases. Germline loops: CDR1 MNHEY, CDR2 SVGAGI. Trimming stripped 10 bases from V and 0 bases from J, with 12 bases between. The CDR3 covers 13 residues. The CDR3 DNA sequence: TGTGCCACCAAACCACAGGTGAACACTGAAGCTTTCTTT. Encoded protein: CATKPQVNTEAFF.

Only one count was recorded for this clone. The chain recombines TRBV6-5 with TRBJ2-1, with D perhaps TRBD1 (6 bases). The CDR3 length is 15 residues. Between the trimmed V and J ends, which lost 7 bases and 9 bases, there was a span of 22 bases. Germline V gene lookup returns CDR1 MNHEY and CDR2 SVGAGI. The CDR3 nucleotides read TGTGCCAGCAACCCGGGACAACTTTCTACAACTGAGCAGTTCTTC. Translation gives CASNPGQLSTTEQFF.

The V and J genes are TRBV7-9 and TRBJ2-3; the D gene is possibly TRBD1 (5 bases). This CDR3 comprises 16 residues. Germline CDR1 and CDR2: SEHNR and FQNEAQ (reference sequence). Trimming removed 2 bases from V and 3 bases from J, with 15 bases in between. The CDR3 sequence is CASSLWWGVGTDTQYF. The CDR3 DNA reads TGTGCCAGCAGCTTATGGTGGGGCGTCGGAACAGATACGCAGTATTTT.

CDR3 nucleotide sequence: TGCGCCAGCAGCGAACGACGACAGGGGATCACTGAAGCTTTCTTT. The encoded protein is CASSERRQGITEAFF. The genes are TRBV4-1 and TRBJ1-1; TRBD1 agrees at 8 bases. Germline V gene lookup returns CDR1 MGHRA and CDR2 YSYEKL. V gave up 5 bases and J gave up 4 bases; unmatched junction bases: 9. The CDR3 extends over 15 amino acids.

The CDR3 DNA reads TGCGCCAGCAGCTCTACGGGGAACACCGGGGAGCTGTTTTTT. It is translated as CASSSTGNTGELFF. The chain joins TRBV5-1 to TRBJ2-2; D unresolved. Germline V CDR1 and CDR2: SGHRS, YFSETQ. The CDR3 spans 14 residues. V lost 3 bases and J lost 1, with 7 bases in between.